This T cell receptor beta chain was obtained from a study of blood T cell repertoires in COVID-19 (dated by TCRdb to about 2020). For the wider study: Samples from collaborators originated in the United States, Italy and Spain and spanned both the acute and convalescent phases of COVID-19. The material from the prospective study consisted of cDNA or gDNA derived from T cells, B-cell-depleted T cells, or PBMCs. Subjects who had been exposed to COVID-19, were actively infected with it, or had recovered from it provided the deeply sampled blood TCRbeta repertoires that made up the dataset. The repertoires were made available in a free public database intended to serve as a resource for research on the immune response to SARS-CoV-2. Samples came from the ongoing ImmuneRACE study (first 160 participants) plus 1,254 subjects from 6 global collaborators. Nearly every sample came with metadata listing a de-identified subject ID, COVID-19 status, age in years and sex. Where available, HLA class I and class II types were obtained from metadata supplied by the sample provider rather than from assay-based typing. Points the paper makes about the study in general: Clinical and demographic metadata were provided uncurated, with the amount varying by source and participant.

TCRbeta CDR3 regions were amplified from genomic DNA using the immunoSEQ Assay, a bias-controlled multiplex PCR. As for how the authors treated the data: The number of nucleated cells in each sample was estimated by amplification of reference gene primers within the assay. To quantify the absolute abundance of each unique TCRbeta CDR3 rearrangement, sequence reads were collapsed and filtered. Productive Simpson clonality was computed per sample as the square root of Simpson's diversity index over productive rearrangements. Held by TCRdb, this immuneACCESS table contains in-frame sequences only and omits some clones. Under half of the omission traces to an unresolved V gene where checked; the cause of the rest is unknown. V, J and clone size are those of that table, while D and trimming were read from the DNA. For this sample there are approximately 240,000 clones; about 90% appear just once. The ten most abundant clones make up roughly 6% of the sample.

Concerning this clone itself: Its antigen is unknown. Per-nucleotide qualities are absent, and no much larger clonotype sits a single base away.

The junction shows trimming of 6 bases on V and 5 bases on J, and the gene matches do not reach 6 bases of it. The CDR3 goes from the cysteine to the phenylalanine over 15 residues. The entry retains the CDR3 DNA only, 45 bases that are in frame from base 1. Looking up the germline V gene yields CDR1 MNHEY and CDR2 SVGAGI. Enrolling through a virtual design, the prospective study's participants ranged in age from roughly 18 to 89 years and lived across roughly 24 United States geographic areas. In the prospective study, cohorts were assigned on the basis of participant-reported clinical history obtained from a screening survey and a study questionnaire. In the prospective study, mobile phlebotomists collected whole blood, serum and a nasopharyngeal or oropharyngeal swab from each participant. Over an approximately 2-month period, participants in the prospective study had the option of providing additional blood draws and questionnaires. Prospective study blood samples were shipped either frozen or at room temperature before DNA extraction.

This sequence uses TRBV6-5 and TRBJ2-3, with 12 bases matching TRBD2. The receptor's source is a woman in her 30s with acute COVID-19. Sequenced input: PBMCs or T cells enriched from blood (not recorded which). This receptor carries the CDR3 CASRDTSGGIDTQYF. The sequence in DNA is TGTGCCAGCAGGGACACTAGCGGGGGGATAGATACGCAGTATTTT.